This T cell receptor (beta chain) was identified in a study of CD8 T cells in Susac syndrome. Overall study findings and caveats: TEMRA cells and active patients showed peak Susac CD8+ clonal expansion. There were over 15 Susac-specific public clones in total CD8+ repertoires and a few in CD8+ TEMRA repertoires.

CD8+ and CD4+ T cells from blood underwent TCR beta sequencing. Random hexamers were used to reverse transcribe the RNA input (0.5 to 1 ug). TCR beta CDR3 was amplified by immunoSEQ multiplex PCR. This amplification extended across 54 Vbeta and 13 Jbeta segments. MiXCR, applied by TCRdb to the immunoSEQ multiplex PCR reads, yields one record per CDR3 protein. The table records around 80,000 distinct CDR3 sequences, roughly 92% of them present only once. On this clonotype: Its matching antigen is unknown.

The CDR3 is 18 residues long. In germline, CDR1 is SGHTA, CDR2 FQGNSA. V dropped 5 bases and J dropped 1 base, with 22 bases sitting between them. The V call is TRBV7-2, the J call TRBJ2-3; D possibly matches TRBD1 or TRBD2 (6 bases each). The origin of this receptor is a human donor with Susac syndrome. The source material was CD8+ T cells from PBMCs. CDR3: CASSPKPSMGGRTDTQYF. The CDR3 region has the DNA TGTGCCAGCAGCCCCAAGCCTTCAATGGGGGGCCGCACAGATACGCAGTATTTT.